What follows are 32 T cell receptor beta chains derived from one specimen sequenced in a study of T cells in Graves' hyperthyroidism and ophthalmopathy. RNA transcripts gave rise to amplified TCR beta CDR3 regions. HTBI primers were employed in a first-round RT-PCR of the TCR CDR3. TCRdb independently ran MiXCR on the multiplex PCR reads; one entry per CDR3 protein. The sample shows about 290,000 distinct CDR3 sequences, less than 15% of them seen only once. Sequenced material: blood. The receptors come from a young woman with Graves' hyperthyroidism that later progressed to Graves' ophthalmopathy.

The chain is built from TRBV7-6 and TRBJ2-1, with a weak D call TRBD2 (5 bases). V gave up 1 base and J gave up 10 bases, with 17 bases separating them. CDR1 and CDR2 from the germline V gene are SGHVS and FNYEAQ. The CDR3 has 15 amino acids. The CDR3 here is CASSLGGAATPEQFF. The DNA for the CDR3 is TGTGCCAGCAGCTTAGGCGGAGCGGCGACGCCCGAGCAGTTCTTC.

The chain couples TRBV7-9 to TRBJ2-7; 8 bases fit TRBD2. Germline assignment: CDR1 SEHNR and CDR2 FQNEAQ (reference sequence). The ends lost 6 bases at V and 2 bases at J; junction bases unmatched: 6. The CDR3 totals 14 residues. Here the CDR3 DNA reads TGTGCCAGCAGTGCTGGGACTAGTGCCTACGAGCAGTACTTC. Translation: CASSAGTSAYEQYF.

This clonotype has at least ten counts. The CDR3 DNA is TGTGCCAGCACCCTCGGGATAGGACAGGGAGGGGAAAAACTGTTTTTT. Translated, it gives CASTLGIGQGGEKLFF. V is TRBV28 and J is TRBJ1-4, with 8 bases fitting TRBD1. The CDR3 is 16 residues long. Unmatched junction bases numbered 15, after V lost 7 bases and J lost 8 bases. Germline CDR1 reads MDHEN; CDR2 reads SYDVKM.

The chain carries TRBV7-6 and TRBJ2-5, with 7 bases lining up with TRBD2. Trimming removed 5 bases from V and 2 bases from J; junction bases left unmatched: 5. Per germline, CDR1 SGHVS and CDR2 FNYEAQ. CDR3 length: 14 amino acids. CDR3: CASSIGGLQETQYF. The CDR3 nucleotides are TGTGCCAGCAGCATCGGGGGGTTACAAGAGACCCAGTACTTC.

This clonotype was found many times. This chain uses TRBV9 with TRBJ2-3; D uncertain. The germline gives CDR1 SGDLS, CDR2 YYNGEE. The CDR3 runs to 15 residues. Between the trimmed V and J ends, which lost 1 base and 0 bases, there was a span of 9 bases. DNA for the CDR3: TGTGCCAGCAGCGTAAGCTACTCTAGCACAGATACGCAGTATTTT. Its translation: CASSVSYSSTDTQYF.

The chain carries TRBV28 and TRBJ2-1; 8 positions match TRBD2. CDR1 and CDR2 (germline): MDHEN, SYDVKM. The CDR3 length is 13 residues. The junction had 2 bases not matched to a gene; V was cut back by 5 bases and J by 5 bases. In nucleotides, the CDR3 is TGTGCCAGCAGTGCGGGGGGCCACAATGAGCAGTTCTTC. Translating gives CASSAGGHNEQFF.

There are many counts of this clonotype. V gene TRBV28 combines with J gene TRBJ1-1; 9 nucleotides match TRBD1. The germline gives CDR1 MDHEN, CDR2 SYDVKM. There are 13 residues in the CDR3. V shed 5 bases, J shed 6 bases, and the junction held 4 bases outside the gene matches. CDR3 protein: CASSRQGGSEAFF. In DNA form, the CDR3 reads TGTGCCAGCAGTCGACAGGGGGGATCTGAAGCTTTCTTT.

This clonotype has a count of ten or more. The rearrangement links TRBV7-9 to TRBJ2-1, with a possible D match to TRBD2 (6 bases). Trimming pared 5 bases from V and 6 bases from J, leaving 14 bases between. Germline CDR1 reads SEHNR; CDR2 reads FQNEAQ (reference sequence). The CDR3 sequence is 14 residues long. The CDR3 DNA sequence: TGTGCCAGCAGCGTTGCCGGGACTGCCAATGAGCAGTTCTTC. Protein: CASSVAGTANEQFF.

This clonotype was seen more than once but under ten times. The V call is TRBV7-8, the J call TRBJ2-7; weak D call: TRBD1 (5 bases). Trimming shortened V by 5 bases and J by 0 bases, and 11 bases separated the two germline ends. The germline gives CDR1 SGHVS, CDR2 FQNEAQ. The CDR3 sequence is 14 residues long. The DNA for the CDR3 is TGTGCCAGCAGCACTTACAGGATCTCCTACGAGCAGTACTTC. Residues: CASSTYRISYEQYF.

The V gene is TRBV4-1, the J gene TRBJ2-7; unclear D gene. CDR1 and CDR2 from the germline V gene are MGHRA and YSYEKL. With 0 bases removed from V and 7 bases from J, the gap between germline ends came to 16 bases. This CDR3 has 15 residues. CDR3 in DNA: TGCGCCAGCAGCCAAGAAATAAATCTCTCCAGGGAGCAGTACTTC. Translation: CASSQEINLSREQYF.

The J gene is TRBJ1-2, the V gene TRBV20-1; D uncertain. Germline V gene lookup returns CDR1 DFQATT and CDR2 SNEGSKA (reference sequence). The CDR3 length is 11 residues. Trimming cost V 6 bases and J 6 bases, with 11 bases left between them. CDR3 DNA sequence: TGCAGTGCCAGCCGCCGCGATGGCTACACCTTC. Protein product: CSASRRDGYTF.

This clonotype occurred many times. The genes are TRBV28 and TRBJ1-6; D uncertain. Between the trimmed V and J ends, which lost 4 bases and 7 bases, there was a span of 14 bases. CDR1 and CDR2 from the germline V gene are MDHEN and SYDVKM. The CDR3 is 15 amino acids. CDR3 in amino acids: CASSYEAGTNSPLHF. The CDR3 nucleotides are TGTGCCAGCAGTTATGAGGCCGGCACCAATTCACCCCTCCACTTT.

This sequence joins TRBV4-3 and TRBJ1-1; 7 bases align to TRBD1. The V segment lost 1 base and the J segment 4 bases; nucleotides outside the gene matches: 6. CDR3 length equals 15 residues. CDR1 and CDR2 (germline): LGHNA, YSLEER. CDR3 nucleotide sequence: TGCGCCAGCAGCCAAGGGGACAGTCCGTTCACTGAAGCTTTCTTT. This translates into CASSQGDSPFTEAFF.

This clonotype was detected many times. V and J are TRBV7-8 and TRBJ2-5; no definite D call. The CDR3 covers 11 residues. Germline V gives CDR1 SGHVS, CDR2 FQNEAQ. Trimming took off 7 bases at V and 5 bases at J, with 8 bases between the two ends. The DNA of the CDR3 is TGTGCCAGCACCCAAGGGGAGACCCAGTACTTC. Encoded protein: CASTQGETQYF. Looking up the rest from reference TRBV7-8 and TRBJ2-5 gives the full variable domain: GAGVSQSPRYKVAKRGQDVALRCDPISGHVSLFWYQQALGQGPEFLTYFQNEAQLDKSGLPSDRFFAERPEGSVSTLKIQRTQQEDSAVYLCASTQGETQYFGPGTRLLVL.

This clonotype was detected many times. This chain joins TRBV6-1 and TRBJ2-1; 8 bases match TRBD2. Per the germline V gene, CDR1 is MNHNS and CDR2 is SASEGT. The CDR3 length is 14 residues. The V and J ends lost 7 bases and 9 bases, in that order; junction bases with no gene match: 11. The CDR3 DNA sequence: TGTGCCAGCACCAAATCAGCGGGGGCGAGTGAGCAGTTCTTC. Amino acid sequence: CASTKSAGASEQFF.

The DNA for the CDR3 is TGTGCCAGCAGCCCCGAGAAAGCGGGACTGATAAATGAGCAGTTCTTC. This codes for CASSPEKAGLINEQFF. V and J are TRBV4-2 and TRBJ2-1; 7 bases are shared with TRBD2. Looked up from germline, CDR1 is LGHNA and CDR2 is YNFKEQ. The CDR3 runs to 16 residues. The J segment lost 7 bases and the V segment lost 4 bases, leaving 13 bases of the junction unmatched.

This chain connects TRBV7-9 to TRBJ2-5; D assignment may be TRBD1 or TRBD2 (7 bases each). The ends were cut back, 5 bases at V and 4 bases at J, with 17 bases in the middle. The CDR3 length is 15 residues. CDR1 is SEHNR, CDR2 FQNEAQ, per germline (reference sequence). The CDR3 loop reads CASSLRQGGLETQYF. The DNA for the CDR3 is TGTGCCAGCAGCCTTAGACAGGGAGGGTTAGAGACCCAGTACTTC.

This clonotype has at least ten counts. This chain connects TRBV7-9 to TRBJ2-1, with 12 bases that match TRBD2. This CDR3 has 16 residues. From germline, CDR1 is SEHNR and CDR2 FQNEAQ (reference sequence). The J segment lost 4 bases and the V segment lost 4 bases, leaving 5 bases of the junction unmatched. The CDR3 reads CASSYRTSGDYNEQFF. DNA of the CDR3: TGTGCCAGCAGCTACAGGACTAGCGGGGATTACAATGAGCAGTTCTTC. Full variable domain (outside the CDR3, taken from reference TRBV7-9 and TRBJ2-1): DTGVSQNPRHKITKRGQNVTFRCDPISEHNRLYWYRQTLGQGPEFLTYFQNEAQLEKSRLLSDRFSAERPKGSFSTLEIQRTEQGDSAMYLCASSYRTSGDYNEQFFGPGTRLTVL.

Written as DNA, the CDR3 is TGTGCCAGCAGTTTATCTGACCAGGGCACTGAAGCTTTCTTT. It codes for CASSLSDQGTEAFF. The chain recombines TRBV27 with TRBJ1-1; a possible D gene is TRBD1 (5 bases). V was cut by 0 bases and J by 4 bases, with 9 bases left in between. The CDR3 sequence is 14 residues long. Germline V CDR1 and CDR2: MNHEY, SMNVEV (reference sequence).

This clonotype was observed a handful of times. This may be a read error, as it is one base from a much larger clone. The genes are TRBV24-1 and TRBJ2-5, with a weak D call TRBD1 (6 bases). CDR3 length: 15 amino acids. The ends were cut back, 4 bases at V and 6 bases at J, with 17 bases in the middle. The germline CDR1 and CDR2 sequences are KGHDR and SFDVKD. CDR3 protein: CATSEGQPSEKTQYF. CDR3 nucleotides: TGTGCCACCAGTGAAGGACAGCCTAGTGAGAAGACCCAGTACTTC.

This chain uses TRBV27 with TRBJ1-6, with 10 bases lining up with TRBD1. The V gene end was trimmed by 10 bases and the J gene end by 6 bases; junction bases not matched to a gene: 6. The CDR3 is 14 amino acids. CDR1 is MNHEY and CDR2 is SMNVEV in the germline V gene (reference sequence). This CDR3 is CATGQGVGNSPLHF. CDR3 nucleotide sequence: TGTGCCACCGGACAGGGGGTCGGTAATTCACCCCTCCACTTT.

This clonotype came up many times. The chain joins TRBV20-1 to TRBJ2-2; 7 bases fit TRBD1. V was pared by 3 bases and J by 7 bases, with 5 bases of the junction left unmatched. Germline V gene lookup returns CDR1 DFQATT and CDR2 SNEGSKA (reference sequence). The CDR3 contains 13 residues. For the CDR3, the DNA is TGCAGTGCTAGTGAGGGGGCTGACGGGGAGCTGTTTTTT. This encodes CSASEGADGELFF.

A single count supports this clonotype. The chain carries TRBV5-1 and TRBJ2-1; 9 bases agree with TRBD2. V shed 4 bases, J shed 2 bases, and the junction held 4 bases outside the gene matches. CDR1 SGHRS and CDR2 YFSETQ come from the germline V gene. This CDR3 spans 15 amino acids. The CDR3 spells CASSLLAGAYNEQFF. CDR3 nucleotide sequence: TGCGCCAGCAGCCTCTTAGCGGGGGCCTACAATGAGCAGTTCTTC.

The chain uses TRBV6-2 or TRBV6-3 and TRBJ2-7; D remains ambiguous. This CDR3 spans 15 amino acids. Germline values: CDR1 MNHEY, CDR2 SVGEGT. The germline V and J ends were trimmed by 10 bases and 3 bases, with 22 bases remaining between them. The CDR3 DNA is TGTGCCACCCAGTGGCAACAGAATACAGTCTACGAGCAGTACTTC. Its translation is CATQWQQNTVYEQYF.

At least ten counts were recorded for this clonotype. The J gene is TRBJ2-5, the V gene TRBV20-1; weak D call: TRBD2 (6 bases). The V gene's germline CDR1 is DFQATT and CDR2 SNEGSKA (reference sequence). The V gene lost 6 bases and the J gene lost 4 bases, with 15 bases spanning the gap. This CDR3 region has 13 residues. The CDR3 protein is CSAEGIQGETQYF. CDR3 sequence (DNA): TGCAGTGCGGAGGGAATACAAGGAGAGACCCAGTACTTC.

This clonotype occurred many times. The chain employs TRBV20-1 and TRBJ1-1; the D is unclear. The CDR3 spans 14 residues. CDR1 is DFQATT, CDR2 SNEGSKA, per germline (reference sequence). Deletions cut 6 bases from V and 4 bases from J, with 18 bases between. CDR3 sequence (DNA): TGCAGTGCCAATCGCCGGGTGGGGTCCACTGAAGCTTTCTTT. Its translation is CSANRRVGSTEAFF.

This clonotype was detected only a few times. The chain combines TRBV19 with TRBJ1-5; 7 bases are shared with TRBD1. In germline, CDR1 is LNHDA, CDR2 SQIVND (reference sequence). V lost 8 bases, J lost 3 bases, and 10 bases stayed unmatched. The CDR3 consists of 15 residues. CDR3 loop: CASRPVGQDNQPQHF. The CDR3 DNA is TGTGCCAGTCGACCGGTAGGACAGGACAATCAGCCCCAGCATTTT.

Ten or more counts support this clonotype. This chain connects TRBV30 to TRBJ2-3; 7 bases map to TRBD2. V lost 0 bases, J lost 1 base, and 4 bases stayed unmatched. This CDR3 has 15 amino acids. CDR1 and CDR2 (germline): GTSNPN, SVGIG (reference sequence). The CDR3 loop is CAWSVRLAGTDTQYF. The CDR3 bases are TGTGCCTGGAGTGTAAGGCTAGCGGGCACAGATACGCAGTATTTT. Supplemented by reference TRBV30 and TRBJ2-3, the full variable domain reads SQTIHQWPATLVQPVGSPLSLECTVEGTSNPNLYWYRQAAGRGLQLLFYSVGIGQISSEVPQNLSASRPQDRQFILSSKKLLLSDSGFYLCAWSVRLAGTDTQYFGPGTRLTVL.

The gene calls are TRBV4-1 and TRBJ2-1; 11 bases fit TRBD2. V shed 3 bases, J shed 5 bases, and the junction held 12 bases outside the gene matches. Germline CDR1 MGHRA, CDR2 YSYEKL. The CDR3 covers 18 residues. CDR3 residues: CASSQFLTSGETDNEQFF. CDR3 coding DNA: TGCGCCAGCAGCCAGTTTCTGACTAGCGGGGAAACCGACAATGAGCAGTTCTTC.

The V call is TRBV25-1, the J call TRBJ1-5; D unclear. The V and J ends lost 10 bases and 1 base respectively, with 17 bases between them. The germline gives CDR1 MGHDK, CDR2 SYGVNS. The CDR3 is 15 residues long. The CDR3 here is CATMCPPSSNQPQHF. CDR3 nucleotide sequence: TGTGCCACTATGTGCCCCCCGTCGAGCAATCAGCCCCAGCATTTT.

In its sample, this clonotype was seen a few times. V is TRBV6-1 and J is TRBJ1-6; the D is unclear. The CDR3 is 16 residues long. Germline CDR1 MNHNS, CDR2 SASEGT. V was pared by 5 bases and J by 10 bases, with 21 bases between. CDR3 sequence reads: CASSKGSTVWGSPLHF. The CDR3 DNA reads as TGTGCCAGCAGTAAAGGGAGTACTGTTTGGGGATCACCCCTCCACTTT.

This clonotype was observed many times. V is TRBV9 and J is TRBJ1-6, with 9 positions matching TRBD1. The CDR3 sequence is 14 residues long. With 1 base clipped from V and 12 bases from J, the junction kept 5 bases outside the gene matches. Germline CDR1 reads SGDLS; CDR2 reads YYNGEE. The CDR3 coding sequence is TGTGCCAGCAGCGTAACAGGGGGCGGCATACCCCTCCACTTT. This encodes CASSVTGGGIPLHF.